These 14 T cell receptor beta chains were all obtained from the same sample, sequenced in a study of a mutant IDH1 vaccine in newly diagnosed glioma. The time point is: week 47, end of study. Vaccination used 300 ug of mutant IDH1 20-mer peptide per dose, with topical imiquimod. Data came from immunoSEQ multiplex PCR; TCRdb stores just in-frame clones and leaves some out. The sample contains approximately 30,000 clones, about nine tenths of which appear only once. Their antigen targets remain unknown. The specimen was PBMCs, collected from a glioma patient whose treatment included an IDH1 peptide vaccine. These receptors were taken from a woman in her forties with glioma.

The chain couples TRBV18 to TRBJ2-5; D uncertain. Germline V CDR1 and CDR2: KGHSH, LQKENI. This CDR3 is built from 15 residues. V was shortened by 2 bases and J by 2 bases, with 12 bases between the two germline ends. CDR3 loop: CASSPSSGGQETQYF. CDR3 nucleotides: TGTGCCAGCTCACCATCGAGTGGCGGACAAGAGACCCAGTACTTC.

The CDR3 loop reads CASSGLTSGNTIYF. For the CDR3, the DNA is TGTGCCAGCAGCGGACTGACATCTGGAAACACCATATATTTT. The V gene is TRBV6-1, the J gene TRBJ1-3; no clear D. The CDR3 has 14 amino acids. Trimming shortened V by 6 bases and J by 1 base, and 10 bases separated the two germline ends. Germline CDR1 and CDR2: MNHNS and SASEGT.

The CDR3, as DNA: TGCGCCAGCAGCCATCAACCGACAGGGGGACCCACAGATACGCAGTATTTT. Amino acids: CASSHQPTGGPTDTQYF. The chain employs TRBV4-3 and TRBJ2-3; 9 nucleotides align to TRBD1. V gave up 3 bases and J gave up 2 bases; unmatched junction bases: 9. This CDR3 is built from 17 residues. From germline, CDR1 is LGHNA and CDR2 YSLEER.

Only one count was recorded for this clone. The V gene is TRBV6-6, the J gene TRBJ2-2; no clear D. Germline V gene sequence: CDR1 MNHNY, CDR2 SVGAGI (reference sequence). V was cut by 2 bases and J by 4 bases, with 8 bases left in between. The CDR3 runs 14 residues. In DNA form, the CDR3 reads TGTGCCAGCAGTTACCAAATAACCACCGGGGAGCTGTTTTTT. As protein: CASSYQITTGELFF.

The rearrangement links TRBV5-1 to TRBJ1-1, with unresolved D. Germline V gene data show CDR1 as SGHRS and CDR2 as YFSETQ. The length of the CDR3 is 14 residues. Trimming took 3 bases from V and 3 from J, leaving 12 bases between them. The CDR3 nucleotides read TGCGCCAGCAGCTGGGCCAGCAGCCACACTGAAGCTTTCTTT. Its protein product is CASSWASSHTEAFF.

The rearrangement joins TRBV4-1 to TRBJ2-2, with 8 positions matching TRBD2. This CDR3 contains 16 residues. The ends lost 3 bases at V and 0 bases at J; junction bases unmatched: 3. Per germline, CDR1 MGHRA and CDR2 YSYEKL. CDR3 amino acids: CASSQRGLANTGELFF. The DNA for the CDR3 is TGCGCCAGCAGCCAGAGGGGACTAGCGAACACCGGGGAGCTGTTTTTT.

The V call is TRBV30, the J call TRBJ1-4; D unresolved. This CDR3 comprises 11 residues. Germline V gene sequence: CDR1 GTSNPN, CDR2 SVGIG (reference sequence). Trimming took 2 bases from V and 5 from J, leaving 3 bases between them. The CDR3 sequence is CAWSPNEKLFF. The CDR3 DNA reads TGTGCCTGGAGTCCAAATGAAAAACTGTTTTTT.

V gene TRBV27 combines with J gene TRBJ2-7; D might be TRBD2 (6 bases). The CDR3 contains 16 residues. Germline V gives CDR1 MNHEY, CDR2 SMNVEV (reference sequence). Trimming removed 4 bases at V and 6 bases at J, with 22 bases between. The CDR3: CASSSRLSGLRGEQYF. The CDR3 nucleotides are TGTGCCAGCAGTTCGCGGCTCAGCGGACTAAGGGGCGAGCAGTACTTC.

The chain is built from TRBV2 and TRBJ1-1; D remains ambiguous. The CDR3 is made up of 16 amino acids. Germline CDR1 SNHLY, CDR2 FYNNEI. V was shortened by 0 bases and J by 1 base, with 12 bases between the two germline ends. The CDR3 nucleotides are TGTGCCAGCAGTGAAGCGCTTGGGCGGACGAACACTGAAGCTTTCTTT. This codes for CASSEALGRTNTEAFF. The entire variable domain, with the rest obtained from reference TRBV2 and TRBJ1-1, is as follows: EPEVTQTPSHQVTQMGQEVILRCVPISNHLYFYWYRQILGQKVEFLVSFYNNEISEKSEIFDDQFSVERPDGSNFTLKIRSTKLEDSAMYFCASSEALGRTNTEAFFGQGTRLTVV.

The chain recombines TRBV15 with TRBJ1-6, with D hard to call. The CDR3 is 14 residues long. V lost 0 bases, J lost 7 bases, and 7 bases lay in between. Germline V gene data show CDR1 as LNHNV and CDR2 as YYDKDF (reference sequence). The CDR3 bases are TGTGCCACCAGCAGAGATAGGGAAAATTCACCCCTCCACTTT. This sequence encodes CATSRDRENSPLHF. The full variable domain, rest sourced from reference TRBV15 and TRBJ1-6, is DAMVIQNPRYQVTQFGKPVTLSCSQTLNHNVMYWYQQKSSQAPKLLFHYYDKDFNNEADTPDNFQSRRPNTSFCFLDIRSPGLGDTAMYLCATSRDRENSPLHFGNGTRLTVT.

This chain uses TRBV18 with TRBJ1-3; 9 bases map to TRBD1. This CDR3 comprises 15 residues. Per germline, CDR1 KGHSH and CDR2 LQKENI. Germline trimming cut 3 bases from V and 3 bases from J; bases unmatched to any gene: 3. In nucleotides, the CDR3 is TGTGCCAGCTCACCTGGGACAGGGAGTGGAAACACCATATATTTT. Translated, it gives CASSPGTGSGNTIYF. Complete variable domain (other parts from reference TRBV18 and TRBJ1-3): NAGVMQNPRHLVRRRGQEARLRCSPMKGHSHVYWYRQLPEEGLKFMVYLQKENIIDESGMPKERFSAEFPKEGPSILRIQQVVRGDSAAYFCASSPGTGSGNTIYFGEGSWLTVV.

The chain couples TRBV10-3 to TRBJ1-1; 9 bases line up with TRBD1. The junction had 2 bases not matched to a gene; V was cut back by 2 bases and J by 1 base. From germline, CDR1 is ENHRY and CDR2 SYGVKD. The CDR3 totals 15 residues. CDR3 sequence reads: CAISEPGQGNTEAFF. The CDR3 DNA reads TGTGCCATCAGTGAGCCGGGACAGGGGAACACTGAAGCTTTCTTT.

The V gene is TRBV5-1, the J gene TRBJ2-2; D is ambiguous. The germline V and J ends were trimmed by 4 bases and 7 bases, with 11 bases remaining between them. Germline V gene lookup returns CDR1 SGHRS and CDR2 YFSETQ. CDR3 length: 13 residues. The CDR3 nucleotides are TGCGCCAGCAGCCGACAAGTCGGCGGGGAGCTGTTTTTT. Amino acid sequence: CASSRQVGGELFF.

V gene TRBV7-2 combines with J gene TRBJ1-5, with D tentatively TRBD1 (5 bases). Germline CDR1 reads SGHTA; CDR2 reads FQGNSA. V lost 5 bases, J lost 0 bases, and 8 bases lay in between. This CDR3 has 14 amino acids. This CDR3 is CASSPDSSNQPQHF. The CDR3 bases are TGTGCCAGCAGCCCCGACAGTAGCAATCAGCCCCAGCATTTT.